This is a list of T cell receptor beta chains from one sample in a study of OX40 agonist ivuxolimab in advanced cancers. Clones were read by immunoSEQ multiplex PCR, and TCRdb kept only the in-frame ones, dropping some. This table has some 77,000 clones, 90% appearing once. The specimen was CD4+ or CD8+ T cells sorted from blood, collected in a trial of the OX40 agonist ivuxolimab. The receptors here all came from an adult with an advanced solid tumor such as melanoma, head and neck, liver or kidney cancer. Each CDR3 is given with its conserved first and last residue. The D gene is left open where the match is weak. The size of a clone is reported for some rows only, either as once, few or many, or as a class for expanded clones.

>TRBJ2-5|TRBD2|-|TRBV11-3
CASSPGLAGDLETQYF
>TRBJ1-1|-|-|TRBV28
CATGRGGWDTEAFF
>TRBJ2-5|TRBD1|-|TRBV2
CASGDRETQYF
>TRBJ2-7|TRBD1|few|TRBV28
CASDTGGANGYEQYF
>TRBJ2-3|-|few|TRBV7-9
CASSLRSDYTDTQYF
>TRBJ1-5|TRBD1|-|TRBV19
CASSTTGGTGQPQHF
>TRBJ2-1|TRBD2|-|TRBV19
CASSAGLAGGGYNEQFF
>TRBJ2-7|TRBD1|once|TRBV5-4
CASSSGTGLSYEQYF
>TRBJ1-2|-|few|TRBV7-8
CASSWGSGRDYTF
>TRBJ2-6|-|-|TRBV27
CASRNSGANVLTF
>TRBJ2-7|-|-|TRBV7-9
CASSFLHSYEQYF
>TRBJ2-3|TRBD2|-|TRBV7-8
CASSALAGSTDTQYF
>TRBJ2-7|TRBD1|once|TRBV6-5
CASKGDSSSYEQYF
>TRBJ2-4|-|once|TRBV9
CASSHSRGAGAKNIQYF
>TRBJ2-1|TRBD2|-|TRBV10-3
CAISGTSPNEQFF
>TRBJ2-2|-|once|TRBV5-4
CASTQDRSTGELFF
>TRBJ2-3|-|-|TRBV5-4
CASSGRDTQYF
>TRBJ2-6|-|-|TRBV28
CASSQVGAVGANVLTF
>TRBJ2-4|-|-|TRBV6-5
CASSPTEVVKNIQYF
>TRBJ2-5|TRBD2|-|TRBV29-1
CSVDGEGTETQYF
>TRBJ2-7|-|-|TRBV6-5
CASSYRTYDEQYF
>TRBJ1-1|-|-|TRBV6-5
CASSYSIVGDTEAFF
>TRBJ1-3|TRBD1|-|TRBV18
CASSQEGAYGNTIYF
>TRBJ1-3|TRBD1|-|TRBV18
CASSPRAWDRAENTIYF
>TRBJ1-6|-|-|TRBV7-8
CASSVGSYNSPLHF
>TRBJ2-1|TRBD2|-|TRBV27
CASSLSTGTSAVEQFF
>TRBJ2-6|TRBD1|-|TRBV18
CASSLTGGSGANVLTF
>TRBJ2-3|-|-|TRBV6-5
CACRDTDTDTQYF
>TRBJ2-7|-|-|TRBV14
CASSSRLVGIYEQYF
>TRBJ1-2|TRBD1|once|TRBV5-1
CASSLTGAFGYTF
>TRBJ2-7|-|-|TRBV28
CASSFGGQYEQYF
>TRBJ2-6|TRBD1|-|TRBV28
CASVRGRFGNSGANVLTF
>TRBJ2-1|-|-|TRBV28
CASSLQSSRGKEQFF
>TRBJ2-1|TRBD1|-|TRBV9
CASRATGQSFNEQFF
>TRBJ2-2|-|-|TRBV25-1
CASSVDTASGELFF
>TRBJ2-3|-|-|TRBV11-2
CASSPSGPDTQYF
>TRBJ2-3|-|-|TRBV6-5
CASSYSSGGVTDTQYF
>TRBJ1-2|TRBD1|-|TRBV6-5
CASREPGQSYGYTF
>TRBJ2-5|-|once|TRBV4-3
CASSQELKETQYF
>TRBJ2-7|-|-|TRBV7-8
CASSLGAFYEQYF
>TRBJ1-1|-|-|TRBV4-2
CASSQVNIAEAFF
>TRBJ2-5|TRBD2|-|TRBV7-3
CASSLGVAGGQETQYF
>TRBJ2-7|-|-|TRBV6-6
CASSYSGVEQYF
>TRBJ2-1|-|few|TRBV27
CASSPHTPTYNEQFF
>TRBJ1-3|-|-|TRBV10-3
CAISDPSSGNTIYF
>TRBJ1-5|-|-|TRBV28
CASSEGFQPQHF